This is a list of T cell receptor beta chains from one sample in a study of Ad26.COV2.S vaccination and SARS-CoV-2 variants. Libraries were prepared by immunoSEQ multiplex PCR; TCRdb keeps only in-frame clonotypes and omits some of them. The sample shows 500,000 or so clones, roughly nine tenths of them seen only once. The sample consisted of peripheral blood, taken in a trial of Ad26.COV2.S vaccine versus placebo. The receptors stem from a person aged 18-65 years who received the Ad26.COV2.S COVID-19 vaccine or a placebo. Both conserved end residues are part of each CDR3. Each record gives: CDR3 protein, J gene, D gene, clone size, V gene. A D gene is named only where the DNA matches it firmly. Size is omitted from some rows. Given values are once, few, many or a class for expanded clones.

CDR3: CASSLVVDNEQFF
J: TRBJ2-1
D: NA
size: NA
V: TRBV5-1

CDR3: CASSLDRGRNEQFF
J: TRBJ2-1
D: NA
size: NA
V: TRBV11-3

CDR3: CATSTRTAPEQFF
J: TRBJ2-1
D: NA
size: NA
V: TRBV15

CDR3: CATSDPGQGENNEQFF
J: TRBJ2-1
D: TRBD1
size: NA
V: TRBV24-1

CDR3: CASSSPVLGPNSPLHF
J: TRBJ1-6
D: NA
size: few
V: TRBV7-9

CDR3: CASSHPDFLREKLFF
J: TRBJ1-4
D: NA
size: NA
V: TRBV4-1

CDR3: CASSLWGTNEQFF
J: TRBJ2-1
D: NA
size: NA
V: TRBV5-1

CDR3: CASSPTSGMGTQYF
J: TRBJ2-5
D: TRBD2
size: few
V: TRBV19

CDR3: CASSLTRDYEQYF
J: TRBJ2-7
D: NA
size: few
V: TRBV5-6

CDR3: CASSLTGGAKVNEQFF
J: TRBJ2-1
D: NA
size: NA
V: TRBV7-3

CDR3: CASSWDRESEQYF
J: TRBJ2-7
D: TRBD1
size: NA
V: TRBV5-6

CDR3: CASSPGQNQPQHF
J: TRBJ1-5
D: NA
size: NA
V: TRBV5-1

CDR3: CASSEGQGYGYTF
J: TRBJ1-2
D: TRBD1
size: NA
V: TRBV28

CDR3: CASSLGSHSYEQYF
J: TRBJ2-7
D: NA
size: NA
V: TRBV11-2

CDR3: CASSIVGTDNNSPLHF
J: TRBJ1-6
D: TRBD1
size: NA
V: TRBV5-1

CDR3: CASSLGFGGRYNEQFF
J: TRBJ2-1
D: NA
size: NA
V: TRBV7-9

CDR3: CASGLGFLGAGELFF
J: TRBJ2-2
D: NA
size: NA
V: TRBV5-6

CDR3: CASSAGGRGNEKLFF
J: TRBJ1-4
D: NA
size: NA
V: TRBV4-1

CDR3: CATSRRGQAGTEAFF
J: TRBJ1-1
D: TRBD1
size: NA
V: TRBV15

CDR3: CASSFFRVHQPQHF
J: TRBJ1-5
D: NA
size: NA
V: TRBV28

CDR3: CASSPPIVTDTQYF
J: TRBJ2-3
D: NA
size: NA
V: TRBV18

CDR3: CASSERHLRTDTQYF
J: TRBJ2-3
D: NA
size: NA
V: TRBV2

CDR3: CASRDGQGGSSPLHF
J: TRBJ1-6
D: TRBD1
size: once
V: TRBV6-5

CDR3: CASTEGGRGATEAFF
J: TRBJ1-1
D: NA
size: NA
V: TRBV28

CDR3: CATSNPQDPGYNEQFF
J: TRBJ2-1
D: NA
size: NA
V: TRBV24-1

CDR3: CASSQDGAGEQFF
J: TRBJ2-1
D: NA
size: NA
V: TRBV3-1/TRBV3-2

CDR3: CASSLYANVLTF
J: TRBJ2-6
D: NA
size: once
V: TRBV2

CDR3: CSASASTNEKLFF
J: TRBJ1-4
D: NA
size: NA
V: TRBV20-1

CDR3: CASSSQGFGEAFF
J: TRBJ1-1
D: NA
size: NA
V: TRBV7-8

CDR3: CASSYDQTTWGYTF
J: TRBJ1-2
D: NA
size: NA
V: TRBV6-2/TRBV6-3

CDR3: CASVWVANTEAFF
J: TRBJ1-1
D: NA
size: NA
V: TRBV12-3/TRBV12-4

CDR3: CASSHSTWRSNTEAFF
J: TRBJ1-1
D: NA
size: NA
V: TRBV4-3